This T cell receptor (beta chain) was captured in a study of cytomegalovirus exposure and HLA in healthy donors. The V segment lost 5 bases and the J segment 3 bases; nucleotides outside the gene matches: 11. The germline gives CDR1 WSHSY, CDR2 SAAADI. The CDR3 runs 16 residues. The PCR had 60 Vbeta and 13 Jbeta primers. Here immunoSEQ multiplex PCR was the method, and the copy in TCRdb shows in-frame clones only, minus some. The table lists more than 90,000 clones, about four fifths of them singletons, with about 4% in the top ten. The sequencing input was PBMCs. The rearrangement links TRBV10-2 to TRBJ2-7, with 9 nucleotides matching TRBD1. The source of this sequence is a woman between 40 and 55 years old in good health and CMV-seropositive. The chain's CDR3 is CASSSPGQGYLYEQYF. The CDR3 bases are TGCGCCAGCAGTTCCCCGGGACAGGGTTATCTCTACGAGCAGTACTTC.